Listed below are T cell receptor beta chains from one sample, sequenced in a study of cytomegalovirus exposure and HLA in healthy donors. The data were produced by immunoSEQ multiplex PCR, yet TCRdb's version contains in-frame clones alone and is incomplete. The top ten clones hold around 10% of a sample with 59,000 or so clones, roughly 85% of them seen once. Material: PBMCs. These receptors originate from a female donor in good health and CMV-seronegative. Both conserved end residues are part of each CDR3. Each record gives: J gene, clone size, D gene, V gene, CDR3 DNA, CDR3 protein. D genes are given only for firm matches. Size tells how often a clone was seen (once, few, many) or the class of an expanded clone, and some rows leave it out.

TRBJ2-3 | . | TRBD2 | TRBV4-2 | TGTGCCAGCAGCCAAAGGGCGGGGGGCCTCACAGATACGCAGTATTTT | CASSQRAGGLTDTQYF
TRBJ1-2 | . | . | TRBV27 | TGTGCCAGCAGTTATGTGGCCCCCAGTAACTATGGCTTAACCTTC | CASSYVAPSNYGLTF
TRBJ2-5 | . | . | TRBV30 | TGTGCCTGGAGTGACTTGTTTGGAGAGACCCAGTACTTC | CAWSDLFGETQYF
TRBJ1-1 | once | . | TRBV5-1 | TGCGCCAGCAGCAAGGACAGCATGAACACTGAAGCTTTCTTT | CASSKDSMNTEAFF
TRBJ2-4 | . | TRBD1 | TRBV27 | TGTGCCAGCAGCCCAGGGGGAGTAGCCAAAAACATTCAGTACTTC | CASSPGGVAKNIQYF
TRBJ2-5 | . | . | TRBV10-3 | TGTGCCATCCAGGAACAAGAGACCCAGTACTTC | CAIQEQETQYF
TRBJ2-7 | . | . | TRBV7-2 | TGTGCCAGCAGCTTAGGGAGGCAGGGGTCTACCTACGAGCAGTACTTC | CASSLGRQGSTYEQYF
TRBJ2-6 | once | . | TRBV30 | TGTGCCTGGGAAATTAATCCTGGGGCCAACGGCCTGACTTTC | CAWEINPGANGLTF
TRBJ1-1 | . | . | TRBV7-8 | TGTGCCAGCAGCTTAGGTCTGGGGGCTGCGAACACTGAAGCTTTCTTT | CASSLGLGAANTEAFF
TRBJ2-7 | . | . | TRBV2 | TGTGCCAGCAGTGAACAGGAGGCCTACGAGCAGTACTTC | CASSEQEAYEQYF
TRBJ2-1 | . | TRBD2 | TRBV10-1 | TGCGCCAGCAGTATACGGGGGGGACCCTACAATGAGCAGTTCTTC | CASSIRGGPYNEQFF
TRBJ2-3 | . | . | TRBV10-3 | TGTGCCATCGGAGGCCCCACCCACGAACGCACAGATACGCAGTATTTT | CAIGGPTHERTDTQYF
TRBJ2-1 | . | . | TRBV9 | TGTGCCAGCAGCCCCCGGAGCGGAAGCTCCTACAATGAGCAGTTCTTC | CASSPRSGSSYNEQFF
TRBJ1-2 | . | TRBD1 | TRBV2 | TGTGCCAGCAGTGAAGGGCTGCGGGGGCCAGGGGGCCACCTTTATGGCTACACCTTC | CASSEGLRGPGGHLYGYTF
TRBJ1-1 | . | TRBD1 | TRBV28 | TGTGCCAGCAGTCCCGGGACAGGGGCGAACACTGAAGCTTCCTTT | CASSPGTGANTEASF
TRBJ2-1 | . | . | TRBV6-1 | TGTGCCGTCACTAGGACAGTTTACAATGAGCAGTTCTTC | CAVTRTVYNEQFF
TRBJ2-1 | once | . | TRBV9 | TGTGCCAGCAGCCCCAACTACAATGAGCAGTTCTTC | CASSPNYNEQFF
TRBJ1-4 | once | TRBD1 | TRBV4-1 | TGCGCCAGCAGCCAAGACTGGGGACAGGAAAAACTGTTTTTT | CASSQDWGQEKLFF
TRBJ2-1 | . | TRBD1 | TRBV4-1 | TGCGCCAGCAGCCAAGATCGAACCGGGACAGGGCTCGGACACAATGAGCAGTTCTTC | CASSQDRTGTGLGHNEQFF
TRBJ2-3 | . | TRBD2 | TRBV9 | TGTGCCAGCAGCGTAAGCCCCCTAGCGGGGGGCACAGATACGCAGTATTTT | CASSVSPLAGGTDTQYF
TRBJ2-5 | . | . | TRBV4-3 | TGCGCCAGCAGCCAAGAAGGGGCCCGGGGGACCCAGCACTTC | CASSQEGARGTQHF
TRBJ2-3 | . | . | TRBV19 | TGTGCCAGTAGGGGCGTTGCTCCATACAGAACAGATACGCAGTATTTT | CASRGVAPYRTDTQYF
TRBJ1-5 | . | TRBD1 | TRBV7-2 | TGTGCCAGCAGCTTAGCCCGGGACAGGGGATCAACCCAGCATTTT | CASSLARDRGSTQHF
TRBJ2-3 | . | . | TRBV7-6 | TGTGCCAGTAGCTTAATAGGGGGGGGACATAGCACAGATACGCAGTATTTT | CASSLIGGGHSTDTQYF
TRBJ2-6 | . | TRBD1 | TRBV19 | TGTGCCAGTAAGGGACAGGGGACTGGGGCCAACGTCCTGACTTTC | CASKGQGTGANVLTF
TRBJ1-1 | . | . | TRBV20-1 | TGCAGTGCTTACGACAGGACTGAAGCTTTCTTT | CSAYDRTEAFF
TRBJ2-7 | . | . | TRBV13 | TGTGCCAGCAGCCCCAACTCCTACGAGCAGTACTTC | CASSPNSYEQYF
TRBJ2-1 | . | . | TRBV5-1 | TGCGCCAGCAGTCAAGCAGCGGTTTACAATGAGCAGTTCTTC | CASSQAAVYNEQFF
TRBJ2-3 | . | TRBD2 | TRBV9 | TGTGCCAGCACCGGGACTAGCGGGGGGGCTAGTATTGGTACGCAGTATTTT | CASTGTSGGASIGTQYF
TRBJ1-2 | . | . | TRBV5-4 | TGTGCCAGCACCGTGGACAGCTACTATGGCTACACCTTC | CASTVDSYYGYTF
TRBJ2-7 | few | TRBD1 | TRBV7-8 | TGTGCCAGCAGCTTAGGGGGAAGGGGGCGATACGAGCAGTACTTC | CASSLGGRGRYEQYF
TRBJ2-3 | . | TRBD1 | TRBV29-1 | TGCAGCGTCGACAGGGTATCAACTCCCACAGATACGCAGTATTTT | CSVDRVSTPTDTQYF
TRBJ1-1 | . | . | TRBV10-3 | TGTGCCATCAGTGAGCGGAACACTGAAGCTTTCTTT | CAISERNTEAFF
TRBJ2-2 | . | TRBD2 | TRBV6-5 | TGTGCCAGCAGTTTTCTAGCGGGAGCAGCAACCGGGGAGCTGTTTTTT | CASSFLAGAATGELFF
TRBJ2-7 | . | . | TRBV29-1 | TGCAGCGTTGCAGGGGTCCGCGAGCAGTACTTC | CSVAGVREQYF
TRBJ1-1 | . | TRBD1 | TRBV5-1 | TGCGCCAGCAGCTGGGGACAGAATGACACTGAAGCTTTCTTT | CASSWGQNDTEAFF
TRBJ1-2 | . | TRBD1 | TRBV5-4 | TGTGCCAGCAGCCCGACAGGGTCGGATGGCTACACCTTC | CASSPTGSDGYTF
TRBJ2-5 | . | . | TRBV7-2 | TGTGCCAGCAGCTTAGCCGGGACTTACCAAGAGACCCAGTACTTC | CASSLAGTYQETQYF
TRBJ2-7 | . | . | TRBV4-2 | TGTGCCAGCAGCCAGACGACAGGTACCTACGAGCAGTACTTC | CASSQTTGTYEQYF
TRBJ1-6 | . | TRBD1 | TRBV5-5 | TGTGCCAGCAGCTTGGAGGGGGACAGCTTCTCCTATAATTCACCCCTCCACTTT | CASSLEGDSFSYNSPLHF
TRBJ1-5 | . | . | TRBV19 | TGTGCCAGTAGTATTTACAGGACCCTGGATCAGCCCCAGCATTTT | CASSIYRTLDQPQHF
TRBJ1-6 | . | . | TRBV5-1 | TGCGCCAGCAGCTTGAGTCCGGACAGAGATTCACCCCTCCACTTT | CASSLSPDRDSPLHF
TRBJ1-5 | . | TRBD1 | TRBV28 | TGTGCCAGCAGTTTGGGGGGGACAGGGAACCAGCCCCAGCATTTT | CASSLGGTGNQPQHF
TRBJ2-7 | . | TRBD2 | TRBV4-2 | TGTGCCAGCAGCCAAGCCAGCGGGGGGGCCCTCTTTACCTACGAGCAGTACTTC | CASSQASGGALFTYEQYF
TRBJ2-2 | once | . | TRBV7-9 | TGTGCCAGCAGCGCGGCAAGGGGGGGGCCCGGGGAGCTGTTTTTT | CASSAARGGPGELFF
TRBJ2-6 | . | TRBD1 | TRBV9 | TGTGCCAGCAGCGTAGCCCTAGGACAGGGAACGTCTGGGGCCAACGGCCTGACTTTC | CASSVALGQGTSGANGLTF
TRBJ2-2 | . | TRBD2 | TRBV30 | TGTGCCTGGAGTAGCGGGAGGGGTTTGACCGGGGAGCTGTTTTTT | CAWSSGRGLTGELFF
TRBJ2-7 | . | . | TRBV2 | TGTGCCAGCAGTGAAGGTACCGGGACACACTACGAGCAGTACTTC | CASSEGTGTHYEQYF
TRBJ2-1 | . | TRBD2 | TRBV2 | TGTGCCAGCAGAGTTGGGGCGGGGGGCAACAATGAGCAGTTCTTC | CASRVGAGGNNEQFF
TRBJ2-1 | . | . | TRBV19 | TGTGCAGCATCTAGCGACCACAATGAGCAGTTCTTC | CAASSDHNEQFF
TRBJ2-2 | . | TRBD2 | TRBV6-1 | TGTGCCATTCCTAGCGGGGCTAACACCGGGGAGCTGTTTTTT | CAIPSGANTGELFF
TRBJ2-5 | . | TRBD2 | TRBV18 | TGTGCCAGCTCTGTTCGTCGGGGGGACGAGACCCAGTACTTC | CASSVRRGDETQYF
TRBJ2-5 | few | . | TRBV6-6 | TGTGCCAGCAGTTACCTAGAACGCGGAGAGACCCAGTACTTC | CASSYLERGETQYF
TRBJ2-2 | . | . | TRBV7-3 | TGTGCCAGCAGCTTAGTAGGGGGGGACAACACCGGGGAGCTGTTTTTT | CASSLVGGDNTGELFF
TRBJ2-2 | . | . | TRBV21-1 | TGTGCCAGCAGCAAAGCGCGGGGACGGACCGGGGAGCTGTTTTTT | CASSKARGRTGELFF